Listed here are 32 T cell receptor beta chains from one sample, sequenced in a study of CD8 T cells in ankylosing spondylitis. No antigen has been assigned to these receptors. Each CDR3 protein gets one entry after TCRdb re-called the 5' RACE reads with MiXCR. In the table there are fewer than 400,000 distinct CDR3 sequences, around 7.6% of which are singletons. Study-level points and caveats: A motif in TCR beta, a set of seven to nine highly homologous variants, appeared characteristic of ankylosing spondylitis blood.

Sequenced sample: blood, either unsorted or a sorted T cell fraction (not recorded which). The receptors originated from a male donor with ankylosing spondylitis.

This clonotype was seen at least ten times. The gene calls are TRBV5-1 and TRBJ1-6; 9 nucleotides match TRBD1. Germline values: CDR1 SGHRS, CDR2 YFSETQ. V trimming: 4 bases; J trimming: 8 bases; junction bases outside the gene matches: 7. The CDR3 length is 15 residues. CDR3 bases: TGCGCCAGCAGCGAACAGGGGGCTGTAGATTCACCCCTCCACTTT. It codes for CASSEQGAVDSPLHF.

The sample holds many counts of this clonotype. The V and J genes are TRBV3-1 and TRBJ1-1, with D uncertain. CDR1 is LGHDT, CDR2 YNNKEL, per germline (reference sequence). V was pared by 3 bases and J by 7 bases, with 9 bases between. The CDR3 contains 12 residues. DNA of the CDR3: TGTGCCAGCAGCCAGACCCGATTTGAAGCTTTCTTT. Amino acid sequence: CASSQTRFEAFF.

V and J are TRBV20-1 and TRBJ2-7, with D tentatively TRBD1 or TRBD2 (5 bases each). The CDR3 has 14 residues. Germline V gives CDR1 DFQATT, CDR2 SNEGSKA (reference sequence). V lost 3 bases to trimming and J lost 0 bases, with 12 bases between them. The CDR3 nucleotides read TGCAGTGCTAGCCGGGACGGGCACTCCTACGAGCAGTACTTC. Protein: CSASRDGHSYEQYF.

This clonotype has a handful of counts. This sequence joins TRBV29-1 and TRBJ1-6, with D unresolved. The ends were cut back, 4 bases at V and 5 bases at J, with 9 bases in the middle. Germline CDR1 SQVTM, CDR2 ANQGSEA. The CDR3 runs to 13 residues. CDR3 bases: TGCAGCGTTGCGCAAGGGAATAATTCACCCCTCCACTTT. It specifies CSVAQGNNSPLHF.

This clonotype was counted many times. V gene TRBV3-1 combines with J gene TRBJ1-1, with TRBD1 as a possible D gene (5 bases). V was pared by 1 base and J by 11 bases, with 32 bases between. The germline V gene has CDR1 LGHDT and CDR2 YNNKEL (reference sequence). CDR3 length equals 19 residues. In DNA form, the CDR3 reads TGTGCCAGCAGCCAAGGAATGAAAGTGACAGTCCCACGACTCAATTTGGCTTTCTTT. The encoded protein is CASSQGMKVTVPRLNLAFF.

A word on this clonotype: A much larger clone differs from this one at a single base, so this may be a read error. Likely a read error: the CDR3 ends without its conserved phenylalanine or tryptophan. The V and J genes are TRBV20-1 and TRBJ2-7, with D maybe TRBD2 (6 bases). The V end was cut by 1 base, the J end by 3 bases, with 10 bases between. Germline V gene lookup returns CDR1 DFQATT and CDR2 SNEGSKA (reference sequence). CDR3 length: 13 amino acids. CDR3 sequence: CSARGGVNYEQYY. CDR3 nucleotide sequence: TGCAGTGCTAGAGGGGGGGTTAACTACGAGCAGTACTAC.

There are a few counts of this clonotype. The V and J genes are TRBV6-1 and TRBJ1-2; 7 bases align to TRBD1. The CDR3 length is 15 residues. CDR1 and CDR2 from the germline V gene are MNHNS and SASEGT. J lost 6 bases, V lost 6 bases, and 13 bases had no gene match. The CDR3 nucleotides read TGTGCCAGCAGACCCGGGGCCGGACAGGAGGATGGCTACACCTTC. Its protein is CASRPGAGQEDGYTF.

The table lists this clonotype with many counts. As DNA, the CDR3 is TGTGCCAGCAGCTTCCAGGGATTGGGACGGGGCTACACCTTC. As protein: CASSFQGLGRGYTF. The chain links TRBV7-9 to TRBJ1-2; TRBD1 might be the D (5 bases). Trimming shortened V by 3 bases and J by 8 bases, and 16 bases separated the two germline ends. Germline CDR1 is SEHNR and CDR2 is FQNEAQ (reference sequence). This CDR3 is 14 amino acids long.

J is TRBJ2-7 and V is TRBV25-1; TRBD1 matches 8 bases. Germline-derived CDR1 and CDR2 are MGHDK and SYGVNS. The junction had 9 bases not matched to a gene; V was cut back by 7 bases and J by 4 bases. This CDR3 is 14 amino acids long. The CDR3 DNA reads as TGTGCCAGCACCTCGGACAGGGCGGGGTACGAGCAGTACTTC. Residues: CASTSDRAGYEQYF.

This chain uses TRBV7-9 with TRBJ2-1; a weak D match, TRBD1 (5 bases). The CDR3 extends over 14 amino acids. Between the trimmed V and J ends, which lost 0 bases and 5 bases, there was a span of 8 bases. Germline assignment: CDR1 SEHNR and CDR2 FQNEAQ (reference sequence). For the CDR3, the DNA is TGTGCCAGCAGCTTAGCGCGGACAAACAATGAGCAGTTCTTC. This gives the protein CASSLARTNNEQFF.

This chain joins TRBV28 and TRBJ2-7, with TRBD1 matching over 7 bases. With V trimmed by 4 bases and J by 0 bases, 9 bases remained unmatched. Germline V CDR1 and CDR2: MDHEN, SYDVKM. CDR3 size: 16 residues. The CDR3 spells CASSSPGTEGSYEQYF. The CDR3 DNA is TGTGCCAGCAGTTCCCCCGGGACAGAGGGCTCCTACGAGCAGTACTTC.

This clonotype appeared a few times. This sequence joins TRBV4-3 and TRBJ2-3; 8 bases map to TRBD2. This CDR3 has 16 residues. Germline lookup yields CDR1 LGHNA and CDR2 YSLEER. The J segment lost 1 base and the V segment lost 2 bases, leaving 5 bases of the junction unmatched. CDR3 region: CASSQMQAGGTDTQYF. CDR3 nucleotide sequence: TGCGCCAGCAGCCAAATGCAAGCGGGAGGCACAGATACGCAGTATTTT.

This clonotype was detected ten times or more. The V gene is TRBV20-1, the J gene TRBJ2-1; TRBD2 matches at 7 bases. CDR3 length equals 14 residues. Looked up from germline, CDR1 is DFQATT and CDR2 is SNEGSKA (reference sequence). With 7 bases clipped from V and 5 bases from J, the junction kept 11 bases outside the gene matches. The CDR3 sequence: CSVDGGGRNNEQFF. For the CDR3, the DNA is TGCAGTGTAGATGGTGGCGGGAGAAACAATGAGCAGTTCTTC.

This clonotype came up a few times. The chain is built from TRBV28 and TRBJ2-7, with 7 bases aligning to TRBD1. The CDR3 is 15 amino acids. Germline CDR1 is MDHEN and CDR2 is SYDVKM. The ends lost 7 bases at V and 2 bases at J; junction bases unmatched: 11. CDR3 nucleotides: TGTGCCAGCACCCCCACTGACAGGGTGACCTACGAGCAGTACTTC. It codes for CASTPTDRVTYEQYF. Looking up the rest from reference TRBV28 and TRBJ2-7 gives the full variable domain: DVKVTQSSRYLVKRTGEKVFLECVQDMDHENMFWYRQDPGLGLRLIYFSYDVKMKEKGDIPEGYSVSREKKERFSLILESASTNQTSMYLCASTPTDRVTYEQYFGPGTRLTVT.

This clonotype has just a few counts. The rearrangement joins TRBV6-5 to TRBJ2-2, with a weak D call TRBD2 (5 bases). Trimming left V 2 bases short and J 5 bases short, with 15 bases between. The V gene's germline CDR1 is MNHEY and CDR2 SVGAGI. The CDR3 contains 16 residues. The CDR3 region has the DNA TGTGCCAGCAGTTACAGAAAGGGAGACGGGACCGGGGAGCTGTTTTTT. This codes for CASSYRKGDGTGELFF.

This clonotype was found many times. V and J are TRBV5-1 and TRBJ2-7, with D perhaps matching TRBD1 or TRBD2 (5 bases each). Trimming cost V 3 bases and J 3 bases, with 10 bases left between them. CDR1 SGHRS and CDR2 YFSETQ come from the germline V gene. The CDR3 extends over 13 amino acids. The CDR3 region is CASSSGAFYEQYF. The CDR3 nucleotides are TGCGCCAGCAGCTCCGGGGCATTCTACGAGCAGTACTTC.

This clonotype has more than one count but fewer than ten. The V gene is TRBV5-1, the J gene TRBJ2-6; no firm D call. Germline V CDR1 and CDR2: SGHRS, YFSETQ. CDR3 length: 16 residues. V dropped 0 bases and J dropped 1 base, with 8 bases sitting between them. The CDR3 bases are TGCGCCAGCAGCTTGGTGGGAACGTCTGGGGCCAACGTCCTGACTTTC. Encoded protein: CASSLVGTSGANVLTF.

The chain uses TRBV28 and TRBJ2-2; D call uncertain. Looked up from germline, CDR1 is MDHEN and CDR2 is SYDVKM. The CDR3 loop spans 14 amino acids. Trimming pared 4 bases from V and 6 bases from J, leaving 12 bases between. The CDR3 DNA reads TGTGCCAGCAGTTCTCCCTCCTTGCCCGGGGAGCTGTTTTTT. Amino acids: CASSSPSLPGELFF.

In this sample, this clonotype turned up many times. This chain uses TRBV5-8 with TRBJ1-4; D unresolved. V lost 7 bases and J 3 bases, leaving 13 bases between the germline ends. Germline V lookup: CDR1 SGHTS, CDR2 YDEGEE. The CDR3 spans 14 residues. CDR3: CASVPNRPNEKLFF. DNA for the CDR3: TGTGCCAGCGTACCAAACAGACCTAATGAAAAACTGTTTTTT.

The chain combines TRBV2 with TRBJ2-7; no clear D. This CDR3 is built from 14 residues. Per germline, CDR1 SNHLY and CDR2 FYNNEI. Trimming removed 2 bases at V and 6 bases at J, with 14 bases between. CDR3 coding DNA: TGTGCCAGCAGTGAACCCAGCCTTGGGGTCGAGCAGTACTTC. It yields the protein CASSEPSLGVEQYF.

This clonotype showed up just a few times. The CDR3 DNA reads TGTGCCAGCAGCCCGCAGGGGATAAGACTGTTTTTT. Translation gives CASSPQGIRLFF. The rearrangement links TRBV7-9 to TRBJ1-4, with D possibly matching TRBD1 (6 bases). The germline CDR1 and CDR2 sequences are SEHNR and FQNEAQ (reference sequence). Trimming removed 5 bases from V and 13 bases from J, with 14 bases in between. The CDR3 is made up of 12 amino acids.

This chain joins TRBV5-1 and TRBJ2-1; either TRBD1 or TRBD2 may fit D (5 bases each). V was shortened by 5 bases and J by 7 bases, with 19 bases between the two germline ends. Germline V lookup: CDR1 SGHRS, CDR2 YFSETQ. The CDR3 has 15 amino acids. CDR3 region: CASRPGTFLLNEQFF. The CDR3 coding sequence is TGCGCCAGCAGGCCCGGGACCTTCCTCCTGAATGAGCAGTTCTTC.

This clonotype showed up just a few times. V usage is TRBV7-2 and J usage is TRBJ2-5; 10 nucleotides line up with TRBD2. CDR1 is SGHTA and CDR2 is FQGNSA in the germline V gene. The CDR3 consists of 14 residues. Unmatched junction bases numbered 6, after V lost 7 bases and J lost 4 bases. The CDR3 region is CASTPRTSGETQYF. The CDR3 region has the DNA TGTGCCAGCACCCCCAGGACTAGCGGAGAGACCCAGTACTTC.

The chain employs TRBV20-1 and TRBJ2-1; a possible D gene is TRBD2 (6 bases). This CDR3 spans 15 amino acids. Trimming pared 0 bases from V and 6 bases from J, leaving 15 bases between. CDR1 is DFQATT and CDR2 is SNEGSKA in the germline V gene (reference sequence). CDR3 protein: CSARDPRGWVNEQFF. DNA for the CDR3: TGCAGTGCTAGAGATCCCCGGGGGTGGGTCAATGAGCAGTTCTTC.

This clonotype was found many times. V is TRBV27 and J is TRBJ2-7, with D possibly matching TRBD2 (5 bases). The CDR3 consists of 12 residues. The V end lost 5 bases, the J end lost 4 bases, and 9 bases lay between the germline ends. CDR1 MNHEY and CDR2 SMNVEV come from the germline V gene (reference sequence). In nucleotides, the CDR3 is TGTGCCAGCAGTGGGGAGTCTTACGAGCAGTACTTC. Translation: CASSGESYEQYF.

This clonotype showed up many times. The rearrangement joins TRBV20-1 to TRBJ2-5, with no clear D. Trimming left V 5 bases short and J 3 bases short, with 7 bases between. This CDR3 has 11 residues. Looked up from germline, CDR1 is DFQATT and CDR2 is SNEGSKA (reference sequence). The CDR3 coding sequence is TGCAGTGCTCGGAGCGAAGAGACCCAGTACTTC. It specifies CSARSEETQYF.

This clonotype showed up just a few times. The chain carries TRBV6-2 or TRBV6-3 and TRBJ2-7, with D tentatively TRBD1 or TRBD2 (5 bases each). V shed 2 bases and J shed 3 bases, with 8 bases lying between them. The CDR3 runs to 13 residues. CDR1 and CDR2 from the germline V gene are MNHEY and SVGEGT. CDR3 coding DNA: TGTGCCAGCAGTTACGGGACCATCTACGAGCAGTACTTC. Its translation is CASSYGTIYEQYF.

Here the CDR3 DNA reads TGTGCCAGCAGTGTCCGCGACCCGAGTGAGCAGTTCTTC. Translated: CASSVRDPSEQFF. This sequence joins TRBV25-1 and TRBJ2-1, with D unresolved. The CDR3 runs 13 residues. Germline assignment: CDR1 MGHDK and CDR2 SYGVNS. The germline V and J ends were trimmed by 4 bases and 9 bases, with 13 bases remaining between them.

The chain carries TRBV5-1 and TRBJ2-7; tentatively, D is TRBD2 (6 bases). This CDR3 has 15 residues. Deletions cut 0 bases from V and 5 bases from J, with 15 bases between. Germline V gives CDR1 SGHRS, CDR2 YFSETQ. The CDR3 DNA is TGCGCCAGCAGCTTGGCTGGGGGAGGCTTTGACGAGCAGTACTTC. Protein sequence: CASSLAGGGFDEQYF.

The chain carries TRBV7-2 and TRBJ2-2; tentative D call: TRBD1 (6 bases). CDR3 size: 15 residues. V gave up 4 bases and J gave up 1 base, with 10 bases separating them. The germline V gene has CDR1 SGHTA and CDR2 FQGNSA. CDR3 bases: TGTGCCAGCAGCTCCTCGGGACAGAACACCGGGGAGCTGTTTTTT. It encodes CASSSSGQNTGELFF.

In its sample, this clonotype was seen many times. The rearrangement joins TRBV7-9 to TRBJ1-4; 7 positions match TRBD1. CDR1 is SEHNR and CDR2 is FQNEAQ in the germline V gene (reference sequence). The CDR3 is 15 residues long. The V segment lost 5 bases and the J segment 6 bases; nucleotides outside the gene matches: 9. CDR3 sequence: CASSNAGTEDEKLFF. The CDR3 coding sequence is TGTGCCAGCAGCAACGCCGGGACAGAAGATGAAAAACTGTTTTTT. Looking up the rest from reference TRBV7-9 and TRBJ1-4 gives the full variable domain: DTGVSQNPRHKITKRGQNVTFRCDPISEHNRLYWYRQTLGQGPEFLTYFQNEAQLEKSRLLSDRFSAERPKGSFSTLEIQRTEQGDSAMYLCASSNAGTEDEKLFFGSGTQLSVL.

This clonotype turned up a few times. This CDR3 is CASMTDRNTEAFF. The DNA of the CDR3 is TGTGCCAGCATGACTGACAGGAACACTGAAGCTTTCTTT. The chain couples TRBV21-1 to TRBJ1-1. TRBV21-1 has pseudogene status. The CDR3 contains 13 residues.